The present T cell receptor (beta chain) was sequenced within a study of read filtering for tumor transcriptome and immune sequencing. Points from the study as a whole: Approximately 87% of IR-seq clonotypes had a single read, yet these held approximately 3.7% of reads.

At the time of active disease, bone marrow was collected from every patient. This clonotype was picked up a small number of times. The antigen is not known. The junction differs from germline at one of its ends, possibly a read error. This library used 300 to 450 ng RNA and molecular barcoded adaptors spanning alpha/delta and beta/gamma chains. TCRdb independently ran MiXCR on the reads; one entry per CDR3 protein. The repertoire has over 80,000 distinct CDR3 sequences, about 12% of them found once; the top ten carry 15%. Sequencing input: a population of CD138-negative cells sorted from bone marrow. The receptor's source is a donor aged 40 or over with multiple myeloma.

The CDR3 nucleotides are TGTGCCAGCAGATACTCGGTTAGCGAGATCTACGAGCAGTACTTC. Its protein is CASRYSVSEIYEQYF. This chain uses TRBV6-6 with TRBJ2-7, with D tentatively TRBD2 (5 bases). The CDR3 spans 15 residues. Germline loops: CDR1 MNHNY, CDR2 SVGAGI (reference sequence).